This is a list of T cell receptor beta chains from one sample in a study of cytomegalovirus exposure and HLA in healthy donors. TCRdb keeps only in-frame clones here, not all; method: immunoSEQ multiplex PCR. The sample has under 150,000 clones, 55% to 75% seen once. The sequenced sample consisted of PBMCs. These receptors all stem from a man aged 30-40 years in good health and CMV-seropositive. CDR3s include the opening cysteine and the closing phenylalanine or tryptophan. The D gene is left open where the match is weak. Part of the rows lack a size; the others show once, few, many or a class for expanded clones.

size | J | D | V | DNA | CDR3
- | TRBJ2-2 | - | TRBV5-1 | TGCGCCAGCAGCGAGGGACACGAGAACACCGGGGAGCTGTTTTTT | CASSEGHENTGELFF
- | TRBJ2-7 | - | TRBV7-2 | TGTGCCAGCAGCTTACAGGGGCCATCCTACGAGCAGTACTTC | CASSLQGPSYEQYF
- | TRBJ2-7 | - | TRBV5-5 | TGTGCCAGCAGCTCACACAGGGTAGGGATATCTCCCTACGAGCAGTACTTC | CASSSHRVGISPYEQYF
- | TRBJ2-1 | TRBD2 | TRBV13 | TGTGCCAGCAGCACGTTGAGCGGGAGGGCCGACAATGAGCAGTTCTTC | CASSTLSGRADNEQFF
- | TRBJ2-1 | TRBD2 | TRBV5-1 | TGCGCCAGCAGCTTGGCCCCCCTAGCGGGAATAAATGAGCAGTTCTTC | CASSLAPLAGINEQFF
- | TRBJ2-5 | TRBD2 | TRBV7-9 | TGTGCCAGCAGCCCCGGGGGGACTACCACTCCCTACTTC | CASSPGGTTTPYF
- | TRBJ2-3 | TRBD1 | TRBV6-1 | TGTGCCAGCAGTGGGACAGGCGATGCCACAGATACGCAGTATTTT | CASSGTGDATDTQYF
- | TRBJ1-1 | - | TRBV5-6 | TGTGCCAGCAGCTTGGTATCGGCTGACGGGGCTTTCTTT | CASSLVSADGAFF
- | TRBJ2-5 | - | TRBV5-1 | TGCGCCAGCCAGGGGTCACAAGAGACCCAGTACTTC | CASQGSQETQYF
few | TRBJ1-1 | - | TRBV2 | TGTGCCACAGGGGTGCGGACTGAAGCTTTCTTT | CATGVRTEAFF
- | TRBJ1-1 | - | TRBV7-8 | TGTGCCAGCAGCTTGCACATGAACACTGAAGCTTTCTTT | CASSLHMNTEAFF
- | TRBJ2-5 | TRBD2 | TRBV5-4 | TGTGCCAGCAGCTTGCCACTAGCGGGATCAGAGACCCAGTACTTC | CASSLPLAGSETQYF
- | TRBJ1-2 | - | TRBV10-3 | TGTGCCATCAGTGAGTCGGCCGACAACCACTATGGCTACACCTTC | CAISESADNHYGYTF
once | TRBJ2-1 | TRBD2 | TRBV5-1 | TGCGCCAGCCGCTCTAGCGGGATGATCTCCTACAATGAGCAGTTCTTC | CASRSSGMISYNEQFF
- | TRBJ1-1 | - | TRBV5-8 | TGTGCCAGCAGCCCAGGGCAGTGGGTGAACACTGAAGCTTTCTTT | CASSPGQWVNTEAFF
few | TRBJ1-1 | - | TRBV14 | TGTGCCAGCAGCCAAGGAGTGAACACTGAAGCTTTCTTT | CASSQGVNTEAFF
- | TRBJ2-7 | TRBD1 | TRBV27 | TGTGCCAGCAGTTTCACCAGGGGGCTAAACGAGCAGTACTTC | CASSFTRGLNEQYF
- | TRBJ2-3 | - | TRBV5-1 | TGCGCCAGCAGCTTGGGTTCCACCCAGGATACGCAGTATTTT | CASSLGSTQDTQYF
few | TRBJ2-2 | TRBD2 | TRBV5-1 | TGCGCCAGCAGCTTGTTCAGCGGGAGTTCCGGGGAGCTGTTTTTT | CASSLFSGSSGELFF
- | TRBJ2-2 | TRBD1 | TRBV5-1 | TGCGCCAGCAGCTTGGCGGGACAGTCCGGGGAGCTGTTTTTT | CASSLAGQSGELFF
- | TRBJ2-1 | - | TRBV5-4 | TGTGCCAGCAGCTTGGATAGTTTCCCCGAGCGGTTCTTC | CASSLDSFPERFF
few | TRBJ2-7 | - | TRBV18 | TGTGCCAGCTCACCACCGGGCCTCAACGAGCAGTACTTC | CASSPPGLNEQYF
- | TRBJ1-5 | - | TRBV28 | TGTGCCAGCATCCGTCCGCCAGCCCAGCATTTT | CASIRPPAQHF
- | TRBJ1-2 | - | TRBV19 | TGTGCCAGTAGTCGAGACGGAGTTGCCTATGGCTACACCTTC | CASSRDGVAYGYTF
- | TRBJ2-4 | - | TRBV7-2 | TGTGCCAGCAGCCACAGTTTAGGTGGATACATTCAGTACTTC | CASSHSLGGYIQYF
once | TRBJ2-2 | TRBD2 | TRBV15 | TGTGCCACCAGCAAACCGGGACTAGCGGGAGGGTCCGGGGAGCTGTTTTTT | CATSKPGLAGGSGELFF
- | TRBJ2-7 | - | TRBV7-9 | TGTGCCAGCAGCTTAACTTCAGAGGACTACGAGCAGTACTTC | CASSLTSEDYEQYF
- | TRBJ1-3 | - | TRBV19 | TGTGCCAGTAGTCCGGGAAGCCCTGGAAACACCATATATTTT | CASSPGSPGNTIYF
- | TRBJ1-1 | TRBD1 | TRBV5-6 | TGTGCCAGCACCCTCTTTTTACAGGGGGTGCCGGACACTGAAGCTTTCTTT | CASTLFLQGVPDTEAFF
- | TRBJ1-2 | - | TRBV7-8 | TGTGCCAGCAGCTACCCTGAAGGGGATGGCTACACCTTC | CASSYPEGDGYTF
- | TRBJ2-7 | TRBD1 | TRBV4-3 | TGCGCCAGCAGCCAAGACCCAGGGCAACAGGGGTACGAGCAGTACTTC | CASSQDPGQQGYEQYF
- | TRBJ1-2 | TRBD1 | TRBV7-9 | TGTGCCAGCAGCCCAGGGACAGGCCTGTTGGGCTATGGCTACACCTTC | CASSPGTGLLGYGYTF
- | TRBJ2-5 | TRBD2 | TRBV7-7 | TGTGCTAGCAGCTTAGGAGCTAGCGGGGCTCAGACCCAGTACTTC | CASSLGASGAQTQYF
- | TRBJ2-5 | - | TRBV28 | TGTGCCAGCAGTCCCGTCCACGGAGGGACCCAGTACTTC | CASSPVHGGTQYF
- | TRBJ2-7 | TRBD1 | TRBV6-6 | TGTGCCAGCATAAACCGGGACAGGTCCTACGAGCAGTACTTC | CASINRDRSYEQYF
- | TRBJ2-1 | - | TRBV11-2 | TGTGCCAGCAGCTCCTGGGGGGTTTGGTACAATGAGCAGTTCTTC | CASSSWGVWYNEQFF
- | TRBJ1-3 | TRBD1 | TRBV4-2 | TGTGCCAGCAGCCAAGATGGGAGAACAGGGGCTGGAAACACCATATATTTT | CASSQDGRTGAGNTIYF
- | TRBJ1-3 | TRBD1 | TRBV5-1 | TGCGCCAGCAGCCCGACAGGGCCTGGAAACACCATATATTTT | CASSPTGPGNTIYF
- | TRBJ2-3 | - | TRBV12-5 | TGTGCTAGTGGTTTGGTCTCCACAGATACGCAGTATTTT | CASGLVSTDTQYF
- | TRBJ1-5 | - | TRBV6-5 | TGTGCCAGCAGTTACTCGTCAGGGTCGAATCAGCCCCAGCATTTT | CASSYSSGSNQPQHF
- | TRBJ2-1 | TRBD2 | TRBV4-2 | TGTGCCAGCAGCGAGACTAGCGGGGACCCCTACAATGAGCAGTTCTTC | CASSETSGDPYNEQFF
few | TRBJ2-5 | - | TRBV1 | TGCACCAGCAGCCAAAACTGCGACCAAGAGACCCAGTACTTC | CTSSQNCDQETQYF
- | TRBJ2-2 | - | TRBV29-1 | TGCAGCGTTGTGGCGGGCACCTCTGGGGAGCTGTTTTTT | CSVVAGTSGELFF
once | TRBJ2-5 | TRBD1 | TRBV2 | TGTGCCAGCAGCCGGGACAGGGGAACCCAAGAGACCCAGTACTTC | CASSRDRGTQETQYF
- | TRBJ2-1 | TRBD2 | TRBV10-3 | TGTGCCCTAGGCGGGAGGCGTTACAATGAGCAGTTCTTC | CALGGRRYNEQFF
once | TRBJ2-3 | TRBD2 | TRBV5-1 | TGCGCCAGCAGCTTGGTGCGGCTAGCGGGAGGGCCGGGCACAGATACGCAGTATTTT | CASSLVRLAGGPGTDTQYF
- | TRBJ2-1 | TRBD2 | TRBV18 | TGTGCCAGCTCAGAACGCGGGAGGAAGATTTACAATGAGCAGTTCTTC | CASSERGRKIYNEQFF
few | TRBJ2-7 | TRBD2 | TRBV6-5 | TGTGCCAGCAGTTCGACTAGCGGGACCTACGAGCAGTACTTC | CASSSTSGTYEQYF
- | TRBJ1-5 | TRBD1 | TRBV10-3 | TGTGCCATCAGTGGACAGGACAGGGGCAATCAGCCCCAGCATTTT | CAISGQDRGNQPQHF
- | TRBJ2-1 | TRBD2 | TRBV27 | TGTGCCAGCAGTTCCCCGTTCGCGGGAGATTCCTACAATGAGCAGTTCTTC | CASSSPFAGDSYNEQFF
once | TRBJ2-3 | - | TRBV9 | TGTGCCAGCAGCGTAGTCGGGACTAGCACAGATACGCAGTATTTT | CASSVVGTSTDTQYF
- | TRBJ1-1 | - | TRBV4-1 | TGCGCCAGCAGCCAAGATCTTGGAGAGGGAACTGAAGCTTTCTTT | CASSQDLGEGTEAFF
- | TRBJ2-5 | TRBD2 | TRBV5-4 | TGTGCCAGCAGCTTGGGGGGCGGGAGTGGGCAAGAGACCCAGTACTTC | CASSLGGGSGQETQYF
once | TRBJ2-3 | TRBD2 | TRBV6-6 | TGTGCCAGCAGTTACTCCCTAGCGGGAGCTGGAGATACGCAGTATTTT | CASSYSLAGAGDTQYF
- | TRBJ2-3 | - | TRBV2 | TGTGCCAGCAGGACAGACACAGATACGCAGTATTTT | CASRTDTDTQYF
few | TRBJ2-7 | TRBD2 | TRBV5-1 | TGCGCCAGCAGCTCCGGGACTAGCTACGAGCAGTACTTC | CASSSGTSYEQYF